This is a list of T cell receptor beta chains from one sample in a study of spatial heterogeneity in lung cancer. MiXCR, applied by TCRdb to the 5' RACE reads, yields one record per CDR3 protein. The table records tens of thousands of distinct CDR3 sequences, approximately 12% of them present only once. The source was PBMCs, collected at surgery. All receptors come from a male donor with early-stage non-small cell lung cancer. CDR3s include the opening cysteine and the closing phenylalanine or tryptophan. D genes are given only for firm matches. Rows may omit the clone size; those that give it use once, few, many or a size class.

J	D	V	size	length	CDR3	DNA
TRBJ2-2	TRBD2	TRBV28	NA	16	CASSGRLAGNTGELFF	TGTGCCAGCAGTGGAAGACTAGCGGGGAACACCGGGGAGCTGTTTTTT
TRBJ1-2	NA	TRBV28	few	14	CASNSRRLNYGYTF	TGTGCCAGCAATAGCCGACGGCTCAACTATGGCTACACCTTC
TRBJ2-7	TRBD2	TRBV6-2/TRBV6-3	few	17	CASSYLGLAGSTYEQYF	TGTGCCAGCAGTTACCTCGGACTAGCGGGGAGTACCTACGAGCAGTACTTC
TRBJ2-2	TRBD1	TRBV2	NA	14	CASQPGQSTGELFF	TGTGCCAGCCAACCGGGACAGAGCACCGGGGAGCTGTTTTTT
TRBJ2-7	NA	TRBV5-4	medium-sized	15	CASRTPGLSEREQYF	TGTGCCAGCAGAACCCCGGGACTCTCCGAAAGGGAGCAGTACTTC
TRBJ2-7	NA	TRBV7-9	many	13	CASRSGNAYEQYF	TGTGCCAGCAGATCGGGGAACGCCTACGAGCAGTACTTC
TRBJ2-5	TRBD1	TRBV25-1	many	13	CASARQGLETQYF	TGTGCCAGCGCCCGACAGGGGCTAGAGACCCAGTACTTC
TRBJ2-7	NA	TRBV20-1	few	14	CSATRTVSSYEQYF	TGCAGTGCTACCCGGACCGTAAGCTCCTACGAGCAGTACTTC
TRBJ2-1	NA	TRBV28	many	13	CASIPAGRNEQFF	TGTGCCAGCATCCCCGCAGGGCGCAATGAGCAGTTCTTC
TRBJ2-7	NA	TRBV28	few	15	CASSNLLSAPYEQYF	TGTGCCAGCAGCAATCTCCTAAGCGCGCCCTACGAGCAGTACTTC